One sample yielded the 11 T cell receptor beta chains listed below, sequenced in a study of T cells in Graves' hyperthyroidism and ophthalmopathy. RNA transcripts provided the source from which TCR beta CDR3 regions were amplified. The HTBI primer set served for first-round RT-PCR of the TCR CDR3. MiXCR, run by TCRdb on the multiplex PCR reads, gives a single entry per CDR3 protein. The data show hundreds of thousands of distinct CDR3 sequences, around 22% seen once. Material: blood. These receptors all stem from a woman aged 25 to 39 with Graves' ophthalmopathy.

In its sample, this clonotype was seen a few times. This chain joins TRBV11-1 and TRBJ1-1, with 8 bases identical to TRBD1. Losses at the gene ends were 5 bases for V and 4 bases for J; bases not matched to a gene: 6. CDR3 length equals 14 residues. CDR1 and CDR2 from the germline V gene are SGHAT and FQDESV (reference sequence). The CDR3 DNA is TGTGCCAGCAGCACGACAGGGGTGACCACTGAAGCTTTCTTT. Protein product: CASSTTGVTTEAFF. Filled out from reference TRBV11-1 and TRBJ1-1, the complete variable domain reads EAEVAQSPRYKITEKSQAVAFWCDPISGHATLYWYRQILGQGPELLVQFQDESVVDDSQLPKDRFSAERLKGVDSTLKIQPAELGDSAMYLCASSTTGVTTEAFFGQGTRLTVV.

The J gene is TRBJ2-5, the V gene TRBV10-3; D gene ambiguous. V shed 0 bases and J shed 5 bases, with 10 bases lying between them. The CDR3 has 14 residues. Germline V CDR1 and CDR2: ENHRY, SYGVKD. The CDR3 DNA sequence: TGTGCCATCAGTGAGTCGCGAAATACGGAGACCCAGTACTTC. Its translation: CAISESRNTETQYF.

The sample holds many counts of this clonotype. As DNA, the CDR3 is TGTGCCAGCAGTGTCGGGACAGGGGCCTACGAGCAGTACTTC. It encodes CASSVGTGAYEQYF. The rearrangement uses TRBV9 and TRBJ2-7; 10 bases align to TRBD1. This CDR3 region has 14 residues. The ends lost 5 bases at V and 2 bases at J; junction bases unmatched: 4. The germline gives CDR1 SGDLS, CDR2 YYNGEE.

This clonotype appeared a single time. The chain has TRBV28 and TRBJ2-7, with D perhaps matching TRBD1 (5 bases). Germline CDR1 MDHEN, CDR2 SYDVKM. V shed 6 bases and J shed 2 bases, with 17 bases lying between them. CDR3 length: 15 residues. The CDR3 DNA sequence: TGTGCCAGCAGCAAGACGGACACCTCGACCTACGAGCAGTACTTC. Its protein product is CASSKTDTSTYEQYF.

V usage is TRBV5-1 and J usage is TRBJ1-2; D gene ambiguous. V was cut by 3 bases and J by 8 bases, with 20 bases left in between. The length of the CDR3 is 15 residues. The germline gives CDR1 SGHRS, CDR2 YFSETQ. The CDR3 loop is CASSSIGELVQGYTF. DNA of the CDR3: TGCGCCAGCAGCTCCATTGGGGAATTGGTGCAAGGCTACACCTTC.

This clonotype was picked up many times. This chain connects TRBV5-1 to TRBJ1-1; no definite D call. This CDR3 region has 14 residues. CDR1 is SGHRS and CDR2 is YFSETQ in the germline V gene. V lost 2 bases, J lost 0 bases, and 8 bases lay in between. The chain's CDR3 is CASSFWELNTEAFF. CDR3 coding DNA: TGCGCCAGCAGCTTCTGGGAGTTGAACACTGAAGCTTTCTTT. Variable domain in full (rest from reference TRBV5-1 and TRBJ1-1): KAGVTQTPRYLIKTRGQQVTLSCSPISGHRSVSWYQQTPGQGLQFLFEYFSETQRNKGNFPGRFSGRQFSNSRSEMNVSTLELGDSALYLCASSFWELNTEAFFGQGTRLTVV.

The chain carries TRBV7-3 and TRBJ2-2; TRBD1 matches 9 bases. CDR3 length: 15 residues. From germline, CDR1 is SGHTA and CDR2 FQGTGA. The V gene end was trimmed by 5 bases and the J gene end by 3 bases; junction bases not matched to a gene: 4. The CDR3 region has the DNA TGTGCCAGCAGCATTGACAGGGGGGACACCGGGGAGCTGTTTTTT. Its translation is CASSIDRGDTGELFF.

The chain employs TRBV20-1 and TRBJ1-5; the D gene is possibly TRBD1 (6 bases). Germline CDR1 DFQATT, CDR2 SNEGSKA (reference sequence). V lost 2 bases and J lost 0, with 8 bases in between. The CDR3 loop spans 14 amino acids. The CDR3 region has the DNA TGCAGTGCTAGAAGGGGGGGTAGCAATCAGCCCCAGCATTTT. Translation gives CSARRGGSNQPQHF.

This chain links TRBV12-3 or TRBV12-4 with TRBJ2-7; no reliable D call. The CDR3 runs to 14 residues. V lost 5 bases and J 4 bases, leaving 15 bases between the germline ends. This CDR3 is CASSPSPDIYEQYF. CDR3 sequence (DNA): TGTGCCAGCAGTCCTTCCCCCGACATTTACGAGCAGTACTTC.

This clonotype occurred many times. The chain joins TRBV27 to TRBJ2-7; D is uncertain. Between the trimmed V and J ends, which lost 3 bases and 3 bases, there was a span of 15 bases. CDR3 length: 15 amino acids. Germline V gene sequence: CDR1 MNHEY, CDR2 SMNVEV (reference sequence). CDR3 nucleotide sequence: TGTGCCAGCAGTTTCGGGTCAGCTGCCCACTACGAGCAGTACTTC. It translates to CASSFGSAAHYEQYF.

The CDR3 bases are TGTGCCAGCTCACCACGGGGGACAGGGGGCTTCTACGAGCAGTACTTC. Encoded protein: CASSPRGTGGFYEQYF. V is TRBV18 and J is TRBJ2-7; the match to TRBD1 covers 12 bases. V was pared by 1 base and J by 3 bases, with 4 bases of the junction left unmatched. The V gene's germline CDR1 is KGHSH and CDR2 LQKENI. The CDR3 length is 16 residues.